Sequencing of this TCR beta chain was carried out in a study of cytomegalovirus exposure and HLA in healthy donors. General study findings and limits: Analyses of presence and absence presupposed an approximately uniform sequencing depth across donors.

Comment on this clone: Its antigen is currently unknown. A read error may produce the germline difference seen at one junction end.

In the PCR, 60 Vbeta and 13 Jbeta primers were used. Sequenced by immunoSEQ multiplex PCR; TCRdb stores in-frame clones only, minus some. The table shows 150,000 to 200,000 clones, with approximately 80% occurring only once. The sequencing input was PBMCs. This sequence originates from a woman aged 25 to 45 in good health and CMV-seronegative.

CDR3 nucleotides: TGCGCCAGCAGCTTAGAGGAGGGGAGTGGAAACACCATATATTTT. Translated, it gives CASSLEEGSGNTIYF. The V and J genes are TRBV7-6 and TRBJ1-3; a possible D gene is TRBD1 (5 bases). The CDR3 sequence is 15 residues long. CDR1 is SGHVS, CDR2 FNYEAQ, per germline.